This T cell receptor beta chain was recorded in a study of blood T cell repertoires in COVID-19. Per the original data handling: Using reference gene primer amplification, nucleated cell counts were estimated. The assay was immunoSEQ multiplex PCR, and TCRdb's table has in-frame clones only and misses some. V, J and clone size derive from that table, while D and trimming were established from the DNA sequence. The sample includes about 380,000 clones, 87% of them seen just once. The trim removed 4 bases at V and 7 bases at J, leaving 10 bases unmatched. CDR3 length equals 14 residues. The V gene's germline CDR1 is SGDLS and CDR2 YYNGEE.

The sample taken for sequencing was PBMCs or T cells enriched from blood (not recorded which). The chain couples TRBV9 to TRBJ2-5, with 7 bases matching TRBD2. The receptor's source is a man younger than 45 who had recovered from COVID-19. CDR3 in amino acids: CASSPSGFGGTQYF. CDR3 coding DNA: TGTGCCAGCAGCCCTAGCGGATTTGGGGGGACCCAGTACTTC.